In this sample, the clone carrying this TCR beta chain turned up a few times. The CDR3 is 15 residues long. Germline V gives CDR1 KGHDR, CDR2 SFDVKD. V was trimmed by 9 bases and J by 0 bases, leaving 14 bases between them. Original processing notes: Amplification of reference gene primers provided the estimated nucleated cell counts. Method: immunoSEQ multiplex PCR; TCRdb's copy keeps in-frame clones and lacks some. The V and J calls and clone size come from that table; D and trimming were worked out from the DNA. The sample has 150,000 to 250,000 clones, roughly 82% seen once; the top ten hold roughly 10%. The sample comes from a study of blood T cell repertoires in COVID-19. Among Cohort 3 donors, those recovered had two negative PCRs, clearance, or symptom resolution.

This clonotype originated in a man aged 35-49 years who had recovered from COVID-19. Sequencing used PBMCs or T cells enriched from blood (not recorded which). The rearrangement links TRBV24-1 to TRBJ2-1; D is possibly TRBD1 (6 bases). CDR3 amino acids: CATSLDRLSYNEQFF. The CDR3 DNA is TGTGCCACCTCCCTGGACAGACTCTCCTACAATGAGCAGTTCTTC.